The text below deals with one TCR beta chain. Antigen specificity is unknown. V shed 8 bases and J 7 bases; nucleotides not matched to a gene: 7. CDR3 length: 12 residues. Germline assignment: CDR1 ENHRY and CDR2 SYGVKD. Alongside a J-beta primer mix, a sample-barcoded 5' primer served in a second PCR lasting roughly 6 to 11 cycles. TCRdb itself ran the 5' RACE reads through MiXCR, one entry per CDR3 protein. This table holds hundreds of thousands of distinct CDR3 sequences, around 54% found once. The entry originates in a study of blood T cells in healthy people across ages. Approximately 10 milliliters was the volume of peripheral blood drawn from each donor. Every sample gave at least 5 micrograms of total RNA when it was extracted. Study-wide results and limits: Long-lived donors exceeded aged donors in naive CD4+ cells and diversity.

Sequencing input: blood. This chain uses TRBV10-3 with TRBJ1-2; TRBD1 matches at 7 bases. This clonotype originated in a man in his sixties in good health. The CDR3 loop is CAISQGEGGYTF. For the CDR3, the DNA is TGTGCCATCTCCCAGGGGGAGGGTGGCTACACCTTC.